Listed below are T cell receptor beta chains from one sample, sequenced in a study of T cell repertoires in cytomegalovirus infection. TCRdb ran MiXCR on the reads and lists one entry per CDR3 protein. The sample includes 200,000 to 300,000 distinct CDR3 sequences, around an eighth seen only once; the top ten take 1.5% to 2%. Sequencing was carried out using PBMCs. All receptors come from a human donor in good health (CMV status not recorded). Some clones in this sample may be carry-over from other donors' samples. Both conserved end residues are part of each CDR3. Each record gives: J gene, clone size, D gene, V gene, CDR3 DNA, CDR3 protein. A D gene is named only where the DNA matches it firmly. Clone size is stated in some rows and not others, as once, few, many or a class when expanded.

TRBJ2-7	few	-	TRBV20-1	TGCAGTGCTATAGGACATAGCTCCTACGAGCAGTACTTC	CSAIGHSSYEQYF
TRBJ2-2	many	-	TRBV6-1	TGTGCCAGCAGTGGCGTGGCGGGGGCCGCCGGGGAGCTGTTTTTT	CASSGVAGAAGELFF
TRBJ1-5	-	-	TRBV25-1	TGTGCCAGCAGTGAGGCAGGGCGGAATCAGCCCCAGCATTTT	CASSEAGRNQPQHF
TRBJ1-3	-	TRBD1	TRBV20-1	TGCAGTGCTTGGACAGGGGCTGGAAACACCATATATTTT	CSAWTGAGNTIYF
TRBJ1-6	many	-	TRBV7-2	TGTGCCAGCAGCTTAGCAGGTCCCTATAATTCACCCCTCCACTTT	CASSLAGPYNSPLHF
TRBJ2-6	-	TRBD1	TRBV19	TGTGCCAGTAAGGGACAGGCCTCTGGGGCCAACGTCCTGACTTTC	CASKGQASGANVLTF
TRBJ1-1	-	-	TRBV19	TGTGCCAGTAGTATAGGGGGGACCGGAGTAAGGACTGAAGCTTTCTTT	CASSIGGTGVRTEAFF
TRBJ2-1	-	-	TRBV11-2	TGTGCCAGCAGCCCCTCGCGGGTGACTTACAATGAGCAGTTCTTC	CASSPSRVTYNEQFF
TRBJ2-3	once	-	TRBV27	TGTGCCAGCAGACCCCTAGGAGATGGAGATACGCAGTATTTT	CASRPLGDGDTQYF
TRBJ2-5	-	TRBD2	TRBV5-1	TGCGCCAGCAGAGCTAGCGGGAGCCAAGGGACCCAGTACTTC	CASRASGSQGTQYF
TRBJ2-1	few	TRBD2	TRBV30	TGTGCCTGGAGTGTACAGTTAGCGGGATACAATGAGCAGTTCTTC	CAWSVQLAGYNEQFF
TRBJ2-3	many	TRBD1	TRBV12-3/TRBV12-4	TGTGCCAGCAGTCCGGGACAGGGGCTCCCAGATACGCAGTATTTT	CASSPGQGLPDTQYF
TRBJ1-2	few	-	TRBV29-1	TGCAGCGCAAAAGATTTGGGGTCGCCGGGGAATGGCTACACCTTC	CSAKDLGSPGNGYTF
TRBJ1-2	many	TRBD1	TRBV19	TGTGCCAGTAGTCGGGACAGGTTGGGCCTAGGTGGCTACACCTTC	CASSRDRLGLGGYTF
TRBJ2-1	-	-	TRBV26	TGTCCCAGCAGTTTGGGTGGGAACCGCAATGAGCAGTTCTTC	CPSSLGGNRNEQFF
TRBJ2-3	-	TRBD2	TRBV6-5	TGTGCCAGCAGGCCGGGGGGGGGCTCAGATACGCAGTATTTT	CASRPGGGSDTQYF
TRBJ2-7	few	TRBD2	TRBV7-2	TGTGCCAGCAGCTCACCCGGACTAGCGGGGTTCCTTATGCACGAGCAGTACTTC	CASSSPGLAGFLMHEQYF